Sequencing of this T cell receptor beta chain was carried out in a study of early T cells in non-severe SARS-CoV-2 infection (dated by TCRdb to the early 2020s). Turning to the overall study: Because TCR sequencing was done on bulk RNA from unsorted whole blood, the alpha and beta chains could not be paired. What the work shows at the level of the full study, not this receptor alone: VDJdb matching was skewed toward anti-spike CD8 responses and likely underestimated virus-specific expansions, missing private and CD4 specificities.

Libraries were constructed by 5' RACE. Sequenced using a NextSeq 500. To correct for sequencing error and PCR bias, the TCR library protocol tagged individual cDNA molecules with unique molecular identifiers. Sequencing covered both TCR alpha and beta chains, and within each sample the abundances of alpha and beta sequences were tightly co-correlated. From the authors' description of their analysis: Decombinator V4 was used to perform V gene, J gene and CDR3 annotation of TCR sequences. TCRs were defined as expanded if a significant change between any two time points was detected under a Poisson model with p below 0.0001. TCR abundances were normalised to the total number of TCRs sequenced per sample and were expressed as counts per million. VDJdb, accessed on 1 November 2021, was searched for TCRs annotated for CMV, EBV and SARS-CoV-2, and TCRs annotated for more than one antigen were excluded. In TCRdb, the public reads were trimmed at Q25 with fastp and aligned with MiXCR, with productive beta chains retained. One record per CDR3 amino acid sequence lists the most common genes and DNA. These V and J calls derive from TCRdb rather than the authors' analysis. Recorded for this sample are about 90,000 distinct CDR3 sequences; approximately 15% of them occurred a single time. Roughly 6.4% of the sample goes to the ten largest clones.

Regarding this clonotype: Its antigen is currently not known. No much larger clone is present one base from it, and per-base qualities are unavailable.

The study was a case-control design nested within a healthcare worker cohort in London, UK, with weekly nasopharyngeal swab PCR tests and blood sampling. Healthcare workers were recruited between 23 and 31 March 2020, during the week of the UK lockdown, and were followed weekly for up to about 15 weeks. The receptor comes from an adult who was a healthcare worker with PCR-confirmed SARS-CoV-2 infection or an uninfected control (not recorded which). Material for sequencing was whole blood.

The nucleotide sequence is given as TGTGCCAGCCGGACTAGCGGACGAGATACGCAGTATTTT. Its coded protein is CASRTSGRDTQYF. The receptor chain draws on TRBV25-1 and TRBJ2-3; 10 of the junction bases match TRBD2. Trimming takes 8 bases off V and 5 bases off J; junction bases not matched to a gene: 4. From the germline V gene, CDR1 is MGHDK and CDR2 is SYGVNS. Taken from cysteine to phenylalanine, the CDR3 has 13 residues. Left in the record is the CDR3 DNA by itself, 39 bases read in frame from the first base.